One sample yielded the 8 T cell receptor beta chains listed below, sequenced in a study of cytomegalovirus exposure and HLA in healthy donors. TCRdb keeps only in-frame clones here, not all; method: immunoSEQ multiplex PCR. The sample includes fewer than 60,000 clones, 89% of them seen just once. Sequencing used PBMCs. The receptors were gathered from a woman aged 18-30 years in good health and CMV-seronegative.

CDR3 coding DNA: TGTGCCAGCAGTGCCCGGGGACAGAACACTGAAGCTTTCTTT. Amino acids: CASSARGQNTEAFF. J is TRBJ1-1 and V is TRBV6-1, with a tentative D call TRBD1 (6 bases). CDR3 length: 14 amino acids. Trimming left V 4 bases short and J 1 base short, with 10 bases between. Germline CDR1 MNHNS, CDR2 SASEGT.

This sequence joins TRBV30 and TRBJ2-5, with 14 positions matching TRBD2. CDR3 size: 16 residues. Per the germline V gene, CDR1 is GTSNPN and CDR2 is SVGIG (reference sequence). Trimming removed 2 bases from V and 2 bases from J; junction bases left unmatched: 4. CDR3 sequence reads: CAWSWTSGGLQETQYF. The CDR3, as DNA: TGTGCCTGGAGTTGGACTAGCGGGGGGTTACAAGAGACCCAGTACTTC.

The chain uses TRBV19 and TRBJ1-2, with D tentatively TRBD1 (6 bases). The germline CDR1 and CDR2 sequences are LNHDA and SQIVND (reference sequence). The CDR3 covers 15 residues. The V end was cut by 5 bases, the J end by 4 bases, with 17 bases between. DNA for the CDR3: TGTGCCAGTAGTGGCTATCGTCAGGGGTCCTATGGCTACACCTTC. Translated, it gives CASSGYRQGSYGYTF. The entire variable domain, with the rest obtained from reference TRBV19 and TRBJ1-2, is as follows: DGGITQSPKYLFRKEGQNVTLSCEQNLNHDAMYWYRQDPGQGLRLIYYSQIVNDFQKGDIAEGYSVSREKKESFPLTVTSAQKNPTAFYLCASSGYRQGSYGYTFGSGTRLTVV.

For this clone: The junction and the germline gene differ at one end; a read error may be behind it. This chain uses TRBV7-9 with TRBJ2-7; 9 nucleotides agree with TRBD1. This CDR3 is built from 11 residues. Germline lookup yields CDR1 SEHNR and CDR2 FQNEAQ (reference sequence). CDR3 loop: CASSSRDRVHF. CDR3 bases: TGTGCCAGCAGCTCCCGGGACAGGGTGCACTTC.

This chain links TRBV6-1 with TRBJ1-5; D not resolved. V was trimmed by 7 bases and J by 1 base, leaving 14 bases between them. The CDR3 totals 15 residues. Germline-derived CDR1 and CDR2 are MNHNS and SASEGT. Here the CDR3 DNA reads TGTGCCAGCACCCCTGAGGCTGGCAGCAATCAGCCCCAGCATTTT. Protein sequence: CASTPEAGSNQPQHF.

The chain has TRBV4-3 and TRBJ1-4; TRBD1 agrees at 7 bases. Looked up from germline, CDR1 is LGHNA and CDR2 is YSLEER. The trim removed 6 bases at V and 7 bases at J, leaving 8 bases unmatched. The CDR3 loop spans 14 amino acids. As DNA, the CDR3 is TGCGCCAGCAGAGAGAGGGGGCACGGTGAAAAACTGTTTTTT. It encodes CASRERGHGEKLFF.

The chain employs TRBV4-1 and TRBJ1-1, with 8 bases fitting TRBD1. The CDR3 runs to 17 residues. V dropped 1 base and J dropped 0; count of bases not matched to a gene: 7. The germline V gene encodes CDR1 MGHRA and CDR2 YSYEKL. As DNA, the CDR3 is TGCGCCAGCAGCCAAGCTTTCCCGGGACAGGTGAACACTGAAGCTTTCTTT. It encodes CASSQAFPGQVNTEAFF.

For this clone: The limits of the CDR3 on the DNA are not certain, so only TCRdb's listed CDR3 is given. The CDR3 here is CASTGDPVLHKYF. The genes are TRBV2 and TRBJ2-5; the tabulated D call, TRBD2, remains unverified against the DNA. Germline lookup yields CDR1 SNHLY and CDR2 FYNNEI. Inclusive of both ends, the CDR3 amounts to 13 amino acids.